The clone carrying this TCR beta chain was seen at least ten times. The antigen remains undetermined. Depth targeted 1 in 200,000 to 1 in 1 million T cells, averaging 10x coverage per clonotype. The assay was immunoSEQ multiplex PCR, and TCRdb's table has in-frame clones only and misses some. This sample has some 92,000 clones, with over 60% found just once. The data belong to a study of cytotoxic CD8 clonotypes in ibrutinib-treated CLL. Across the whole study: The patients, about ten relapsed/refractory and under 16 treatment-naive, included around 18 who were IGHV unmutated.

Broader study findings: Among the clonotypes, public ones were uncommon and contracted or held stable on treatment. Higher circulating CD8+ T-cell counts strongly accompanied higher baseline clonality, above age-matched healthy donors.

The V end lost 8 bases, the J end lost 8 bases, and 10 bases lay between the germline ends. Looked up from germline, CDR1 is SNHLY and CDR2 is FYNNEI. The CDR3 totals 11 residues. This receptor was identified in a human donor with chronic lymphocytic leukemia. The V and J genes are TRBV2 and TRBJ2-1, with D maybe TRBD1 (5 bases). This material consisted of PBMCs, taken after 24 months of ibrutinib treatment. CDR3 amino acids: CASGQGYEQFF. CDR3 in DNA: TGTGCCAGCGGGCAGGGATATGAGCAGTTCTTC.